This TCR beta chain is from a study of T cells after yellow fever vaccination. This CDR3 has 14 amino acids. Germline CDR1 and CDR2: SGHRS and YFSETQ. The V gene lost 2 bases and the J gene lost 10 bases, with 16 bases spanning the gap. TCRdb ran MiXCR on the 5' RACE reads and lists one entry per CDR3 protein. The table includes 300,000 to 450,000 distinct CDR3 sequences, approximately 5.7% detected once. This clonotype showed up many times. This sequence joins TRBV5-1 and TRBJ1-5; D gene ambiguous. This sequence was found in a man aged 25-45 years who received the YFV17D yellow fever vaccine. The sample consisted of PBMCs, taken 5 days after the yellow fever booster vaccination. The CDR3 loop is CASSFGGTIDPQHF. The CDR3 DNA reads TGCGCCAGCAGCTTTGGCGGCACGATCGATCCCCAGCATTTT.